This T cell receptor (beta chain) was identified during a study of lymphopenia after photon versus proton radiotherapy. General study findings and limits: In patients who died, overall survival fell as post-nadir TCR diversity dropped more. Authors raise, but do not show, better survival with proton therapy.

For this clone: Its antigen remains unknown.

The method was immunoSEQ multiplex PCR; TCRdb's version includes in-frame clones alone and lacks a portion of them. The sample carries around 160,000 clones, about 85% recorded once. The TCR comes from a man in his fifties or sixties with gastric cancer. This sample comprised peripheral blood, obtained from a patient treated with photon-based radiotherapy.

The CDR3 reads CASSAQGGKKDTEAFF. CDR3 nucleotides: TGTGCCAGCAGCGCTCAGGGGGGGAAGAAGGACACTGAAGCTTTCTTT. This chain joins TRBV9 and TRBJ1-1, with 7 nucleotides matching TRBD1. V lost 3 bases to trimming and J lost 3 bases; unmatched junction nucleotides: 11. There are 16 residues in the CDR3. Per the germline V gene, CDR1 is SGDLS and CDR2 is YYNGEE.